These T cell receptor beta chains were read from a single sample in a study of shared clonotypes between healthy human individuals. The data were produced by immunoSEQ multiplex PCR, yet TCRdb's version contains in-frame clones alone and is incomplete. The data hold around 2,000,000 clones, with 85% to 95% observed a single time. Source material: naive CD8+ T cells sorted from blood. These receptors originate from a man younger than 35 in good health. Both conserved end residues are part of each CDR3. Fields, in order: J gene, D gene, V gene, CDR3 protein, CDR3 DNA. The D gene is left open where the match is weak.

j_call: TRBJ1-3
d_call: -
v_call: TRBV6-1
cdr3_aa: CASSELKGYSGNTIYF
cdr3_nt: TGTGCCAGCAGTGAACTGAAGGGCTACTCTGGAAACACCATATATTTT

j_call: TRBJ2-3
d_call: -
v_call: TRBV28
cdr3_aa: CASSLTIAATDTQYF
cdr3_nt: TGTGCCAGCAGTCTTACTATAGCGGCGACAGATACGCAGTATTTT

j_call: TRBJ1-1
d_call: TRBD1
v_call: TRBV19
cdr3_aa: CASTLTGTGDGNTEAFF
cdr3_nt: TGTGCCAGTACCCTAACCGGGACAGGGGATGGGAACACTGAAGCTTTCTTT

j_call: TRBJ2-7
d_call: TRBD1
v_call: TRBV6-1
cdr3_aa: CASSELVGQSNYEQYF
cdr3_nt: TGTGCCAGCAGTGAATTGGTGGGACAGAGCAACTACGAGCAGTACTTC

j_call: TRBJ2-7
d_call: TRBD2
v_call: TRBV28
cdr3_aa: CASSFVGGGSYEQYF
cdr3_nt: TGTGCCAGCAGTTTTGTTGGCGGGGGGTCCTACGAGCAGTACTTC

j_call: TRBJ2-7
d_call: -
v_call: TRBV7-9
cdr3_aa: CASSLASDYEQYF
cdr3_nt: TGTGCCAGCAGCTTAGCGTCAGATTACGAGCAGTACTTC

j_call: TRBJ2-7
d_call: TRBD2
v_call: TRBV9
cdr3_aa: CASSEGTSGAYEQYF
cdr3_nt: TGTGCCAGCAGCGAAGGGACTAGCGGGGCCTACGAGCAGTACTTC

j_call: TRBJ2-5
d_call: -
v_call: TRBV13
cdr3_aa: CASSLTVAPHRETQYF
cdr3_nt: TGTGCCAGCAGTCTGACCGTGGCCCCCCACCGGGAGACCCAGTACTTC

j_call: TRBJ2-1
d_call: TRBD2
v_call: TRBV11-2
cdr3_aa: CASSLPPGDYFNEQFF
cdr3_nt: TGTGCCAGCAGCTTACCCCCGGGGGACTATTTCAATGAGCAGTTCTTC

j_call: TRBJ1-1
d_call: -
v_call: TRBV27
cdr3_aa: CASSPRQTQNTEAFF
cdr3_nt: TGTGCCAGCAGTCCCCGACAGACTCAGAACACTGAAGCTTTCTTT

j_call: TRBJ2-3
d_call: -
v_call: TRBV7-9
cdr3_aa: CASSLALGTVGDTQYF
cdr3_nt: TGTGCCAGCAGCTTAGCGTTGGGGACCGTAGGAGATACGCAGTATTTT

j_call: TRBJ2-3
d_call: TRBD2
v_call: TRBV19
cdr3_aa: CASSIGLAGGPITDTQYF
cdr3_nt: TGTGCCAGTAGTATTGGACTAGCGGGGGGCCCTATCACAGATACGCAGTATTTT